What follows are 9 T cell receptor beta chains derived from one specimen sequenced in a study of cytomegalovirus exposure and HLA in healthy donors. Primers for the PCR totalled 60 Vbeta and 13 Jbeta. Data came from immunoSEQ multiplex PCR; TCRdb stores just in-frame clones and leaves some out. The table lists about 200,000 clones. Sequencing was performed on PBMCs. These receptors all stem from a boy between 10 and 17 years old in good health and CMV-seronegative.

The chain links TRBV4-2 to TRBJ1-4; TRBD1 matches at 7 bases. With 5 bases clipped from V and 8 bases from J, the junction kept 11 bases outside the gene matches. The CDR3 is 15 residues long. CDR1 and CDR2 from the germline V gene are LGHNA and YNFKEQ. Here the CDR3 reads CASSSQGFSYEKLFF. DNA of the CDR3: TGTGCCAGCAGCTCACAGGGGTTTAGTTACGAAAAACTGTTTTTT.

V gene TRBV2 combines with J gene TRBJ1-1, with 7 bases matching TRBD1. Per germline, CDR1 SNHLY and CDR2 FYNNEI. V shed 6 bases and J 10 bases; nucleotides not matched to a gene: 8. This CDR3 contains 12 residues. The CDR3 DNA sequence: TGTGCCAGCAGACTCAGTAAGGGGGCAGCTTTCTTT. Its protein is CASRLSKGAAFF.

The V call is TRBV11-2, the J call TRBJ1-1, with D uncertain. The CDR3 totals 17 residues. The germline CDR1 and CDR2 sequences are SGHAT and FQNNGV. Trimming shortened V by 1 base and J by 7 bases, and 22 bases separated the two germline ends. The CDR3 loop reads CASSLGVYPLRGHEAFF. Here the CDR3 DNA reads TGTGCCAGCAGCTTAGGGGTCTATCCACTAAGAGGGCATGAAGCTTTCTTT.

The chain couples TRBV6-5 to TRBJ1-1; D gene unclear. CDR1 and CDR2 (germline): MNHEY, SVGAGI. The length of the CDR3 is 14 residues. Trimming took off 6 bases at V and 0 bases at J, with 11 bases between the two ends. The CDR3 DNA follows: TGTGCCAGCAGGGAACCTGCGGTGAACACTGAAGCTTTCTTT. It translates to CASREPAVNTEAFF.

The chain links TRBV5-4 to TRBJ1-1; maybe TRBD1 (6 bases). The germline V gene has CDR1 SGHNT and CDR2 YYREEE (reference sequence). The CDR3 sequence is 15 residues long. V lost 0 bases to trimming and J lost 4 bases, with 13 bases between them. The CDR3 protein is CASSLGGQTSTEAFF. The CDR3 DNA reads as TGTGCCAGCAGCTTGGGGGGACAAACATCCACTGAAGCTTTCTTT.

The chain combines TRBV27 with TRBJ2-7, with D perhaps matching TRBD1 (5 bases). This CDR3 comprises 15 residues. Trimming left V 4 bases short and J 0 bases short, with 13 bases between. CDR1 is MNHEY, CDR2 SMNVEV, per germline (reference sequence). CDR3 residues: CASSSHRSLSYEQYF. CDR3 DNA sequence: TGTGCCAGCAGTTCCCACAGGTCACTCTCCTACGAGCAGTACTTC.

The chain combines TRBV6-6 with TRBJ2-5, with TRBD1 identical over 8 bases. CDR1 MNHNY and CDR2 SVGAGI come from the germline V gene (reference sequence). Losses at the gene ends were 8 bases for V and 2 bases for J; bases not matched to a gene: 10. There are 15 residues in the CDR3. The CDR3: CASGVQGAPQETQYF. DNA of the CDR3: TGTGCCAGCGGAGTGCAGGGGGCGCCTCAAGAGACCCAGTACTTC.

V usage is TRBV28 and J usage is TRBJ1-4, with D maybe TRBD1 (5 bases). Looked up from germline, CDR1 is MDHEN and CDR2 is SYDVKM. Trimming pared 3 bases from V and 4 bases from J, leaving 15 bases between. The CDR3 runs to 16 residues. The CDR3 protein is CASSFPLGGSNEKLFF. The CDR3 coding sequence is TGTGCCAGCAGTTTCCCCTTGGGGGGAAGTAATGAAAAACTGTTTTTT.

The chain links TRBV29-1 to TRBJ2-7; 8 nucleotides align to TRBD1. Germline-derived CDR1 and CDR2 are SQVTM and ANQGSEA. This CDR3 is 13 amino acids long. V was clipped by 6 bases and J by 0 bases; unmatched bases: 4. CDR3 loop: CSVTGASSYEQYF. DNA of the CDR3: TGCAGCGTGACAGGGGCCTCCTCCTACGAGCAGTACTTC.